This T cell receptor beta chain was retrieved from a study of CD4 T cells in relation to SARS-CoV-2 and coronaviruses. Assay: immunoSEQ multiplex PCR; the TCRdb copy retains only in-frame clones and omits some. Seen here are 43,000 or so clones, roughly 80% observed once, and the top ten hold about 1.3%. With regard to this clone: The antigen remains unidentified.

This CDR3 is 12 amino acids long. The V segment lost 9 bases and the J segment 3 bases; nucleotides outside the gene matches: 3. CDR1 is ENHRY and CDR2 is SYGVKD in the germline V gene. The chain joins TRBV10-3 to TRBJ2-3; 7 bases line up with TRBD2. Source material: naive CD4+ T cells from PBMCs, cultured in vitro. Sample subset: naive CD4+ T cells isolated by negative enrichment. The receptor was derived from an adult with COVID-19. CDR3 residues: CAMGGGTDTQYF. The CDR3 bases are TGTGCCATGGGGGGGGGAACAGATACGCAGTATTTT.